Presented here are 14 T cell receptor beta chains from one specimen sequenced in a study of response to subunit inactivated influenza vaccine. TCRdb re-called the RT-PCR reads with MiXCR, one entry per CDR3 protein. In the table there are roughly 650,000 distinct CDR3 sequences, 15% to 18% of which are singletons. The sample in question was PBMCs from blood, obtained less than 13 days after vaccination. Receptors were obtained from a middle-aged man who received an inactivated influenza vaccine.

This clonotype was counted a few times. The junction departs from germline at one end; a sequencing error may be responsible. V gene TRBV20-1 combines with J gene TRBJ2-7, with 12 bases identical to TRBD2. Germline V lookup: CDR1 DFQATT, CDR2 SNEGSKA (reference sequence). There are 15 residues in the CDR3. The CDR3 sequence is CSAISGLAGSYAQYF. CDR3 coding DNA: TGCAGTGCTATCTCGGGACTAGCGGGCTCCTACGCGCAGTACTTC.

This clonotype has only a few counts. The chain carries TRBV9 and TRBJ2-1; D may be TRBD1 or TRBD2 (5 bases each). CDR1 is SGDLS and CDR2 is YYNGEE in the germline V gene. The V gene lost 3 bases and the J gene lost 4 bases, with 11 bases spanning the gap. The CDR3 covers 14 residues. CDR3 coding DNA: TGTGCCAGCAGCGCATTCGGGGCGTACAATGAGCAGTTCTTC. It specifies CASSAFGAYNEQFF. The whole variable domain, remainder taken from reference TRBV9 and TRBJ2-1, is DSGVTQTPKHLITATGQRVTLRCSPRSGDLSVYWYQQSLDQGLQFLIQYYNGEERAKGNILERFSAQQFPDLHSELNLSSLELGDSALYFCASSAFGAYNEQFFGPGTRLTVL.

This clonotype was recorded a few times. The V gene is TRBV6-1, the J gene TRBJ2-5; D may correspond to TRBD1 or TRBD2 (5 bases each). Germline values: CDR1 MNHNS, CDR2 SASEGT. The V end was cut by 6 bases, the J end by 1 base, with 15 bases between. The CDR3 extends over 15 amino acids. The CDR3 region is CASRTPSGTQETQYF. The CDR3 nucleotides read TGTGCCAGCAGAACCCCTTCAGGGACCCAAGAGACCCAGTACTTC.

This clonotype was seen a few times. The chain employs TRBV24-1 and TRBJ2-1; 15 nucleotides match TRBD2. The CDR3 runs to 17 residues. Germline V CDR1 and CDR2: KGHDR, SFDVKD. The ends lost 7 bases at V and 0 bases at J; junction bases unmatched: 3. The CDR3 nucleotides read TGTGCCACCAGCGGACTAGCGGGGGGGACCTCCTACAATGAGCAGTTCTTC. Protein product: CATSGLAGGTSYNEQFF.

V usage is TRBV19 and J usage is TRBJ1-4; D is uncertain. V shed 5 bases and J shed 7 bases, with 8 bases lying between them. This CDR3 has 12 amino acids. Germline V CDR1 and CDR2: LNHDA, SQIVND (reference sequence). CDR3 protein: CASSRRGEKLFF. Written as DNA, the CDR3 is TGTGCCAGTAGTCGCCGTGGTGAAAAACTGTTTTTT.

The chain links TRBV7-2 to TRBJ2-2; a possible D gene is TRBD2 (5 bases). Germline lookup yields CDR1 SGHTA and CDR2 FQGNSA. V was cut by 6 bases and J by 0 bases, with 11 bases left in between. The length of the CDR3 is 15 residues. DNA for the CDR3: TGTGCCAGCAGGAAGAGCGGAACGAACACCGGGGAGCTGTTTTTT. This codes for CASRKSGTNTGELFF.

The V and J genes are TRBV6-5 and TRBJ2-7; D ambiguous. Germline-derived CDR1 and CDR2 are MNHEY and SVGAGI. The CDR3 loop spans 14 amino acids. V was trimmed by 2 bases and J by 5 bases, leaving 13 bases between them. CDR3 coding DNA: TGTGCCAGCAGTTACAATTCCAGAGGAGACGAGCAGTACTTC. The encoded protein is CASSYNSRGDEQYF.

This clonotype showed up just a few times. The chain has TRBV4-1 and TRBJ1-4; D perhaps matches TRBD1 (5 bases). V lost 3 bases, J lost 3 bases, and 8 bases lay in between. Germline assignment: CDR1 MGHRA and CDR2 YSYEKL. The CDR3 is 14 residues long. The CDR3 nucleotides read TGCGCCAGCAGCCAGGGGGTAGCTAATGAAAAACTGTTTTTT. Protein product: CASSQGVANEKLFF.

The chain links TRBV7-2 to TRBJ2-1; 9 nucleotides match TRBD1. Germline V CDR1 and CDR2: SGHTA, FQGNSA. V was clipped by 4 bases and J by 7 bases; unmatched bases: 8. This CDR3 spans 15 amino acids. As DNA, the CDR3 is TGTGCCAGCAGCTCCTCCACAGGGGGCGTTAATGAGCAGTTCTTC. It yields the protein CASSSSTGGVNEQFF. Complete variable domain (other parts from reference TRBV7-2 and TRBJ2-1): GAGVSQSPSNKVTEKGKDVELRCDPISGHTALYWYRQSLGQGLEFLIYFQGNSAPDKSGLPSDRFSAERTGGSVSTLTIQRTQQEDSAVYLCASSSSTGGVNEQFFGPGTRLTVL.

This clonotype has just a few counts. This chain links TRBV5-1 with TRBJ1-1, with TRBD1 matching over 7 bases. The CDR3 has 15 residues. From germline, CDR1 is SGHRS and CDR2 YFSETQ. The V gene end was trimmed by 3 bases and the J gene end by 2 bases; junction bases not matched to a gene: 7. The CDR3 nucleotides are TGCGCCAGCAGCTCACTTGGACAGGATAACACTGAAGCTTTCTTT. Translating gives CASSSLGQDNTEAFF.

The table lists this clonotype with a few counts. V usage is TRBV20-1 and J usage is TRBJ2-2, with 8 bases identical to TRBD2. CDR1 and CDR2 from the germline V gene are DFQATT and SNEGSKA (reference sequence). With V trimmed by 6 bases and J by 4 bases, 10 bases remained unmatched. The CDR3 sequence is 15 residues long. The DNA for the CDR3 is TGCAGTGCCCCGGGACGCGGGAGGAGCACCGGGGAGCTGTTTTTT. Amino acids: CSAPGRGRSTGELFF.

CDR3 amino acids: CASSGDTTSYEQYF. CDR3 in DNA: TGCGCCAGCAGCGGGGACACCACCTCCTACGAGCAGTACTTC. This chain links TRBV5-1 with TRBJ2-7, with D possibly matching TRBD1 (6 bases). The germline V gene encodes CDR1 SGHRS and CDR2 YFSETQ. Trimming left V 4 bases short and J 0 bases short, with 11 bases between. The CDR3 is made up of 14 amino acids.

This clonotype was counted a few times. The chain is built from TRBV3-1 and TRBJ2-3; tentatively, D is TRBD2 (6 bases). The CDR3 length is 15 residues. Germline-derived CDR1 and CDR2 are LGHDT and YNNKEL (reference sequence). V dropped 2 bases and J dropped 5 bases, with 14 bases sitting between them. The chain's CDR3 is CASSQQWGEIDTQYF. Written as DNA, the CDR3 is TGTGCCAGCAGCCAACAATGGGGGGAAATAGATACGCAGTATTTT.

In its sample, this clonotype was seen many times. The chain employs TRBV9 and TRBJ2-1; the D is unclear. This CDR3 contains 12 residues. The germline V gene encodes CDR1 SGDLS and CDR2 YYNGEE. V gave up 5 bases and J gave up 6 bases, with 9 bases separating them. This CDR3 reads CASSLPRNEQFF. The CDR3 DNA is TGTGCCAGCAGTTTACCTCGCAATGAGCAGTTCTTC.